The 21 T cell receptor beta chains in this list originate from one sample, sequenced in a study of cytomegalovirus exposure and HLA in healthy donors. Amplification used 60 Vbeta primers and 13 Jbeta primers. Sequenced by immunoSEQ multiplex PCR; TCRdb stores in-frame clones only, minus some. The sample includes about 55,000 clones, about 77% seen only once; the top ten take around 2.5%. What was sequenced was PBMCs. The receptors here all came from a female donor in good health and CMV-seronegative.

Turning to this clone: One junction end disagrees with the germline gene, perhaps due to a read error. V gene TRBV7-7 combines with J gene TRBJ2-5; tentatively, D is TRBD1 (6 bases). Germline CDR1 reads SSHAT; CDR2 reads FNYEAQ (reference sequence). CDR3 size: 14 residues. DNA for the CDR3: TGTGCTAGCAGCTCAGGGGTGGGTGGCGAGACCCAGTACTTC. This sequence encodes CASSSGVGGETQYF.

The chain uses TRBV30 and TRBJ1-1; no reliable D call. This CDR3 contains 13 residues. V was cut by 0 bases and J by 4 bases, with 9 bases left in between. Germline loops: CDR1 GTSNPN, CDR2 SVGIG (reference sequence). The CDR3 protein is CAWSVSSRTEAFF. DNA of the CDR3: TGTGCCTGGAGTGTAAGTAGTCGCACTGAAGCTTTCTTT.

As regards this clone: The junction and the germline gene differ at one end; a read error may be behind it. This chain's CDR3 is CTSSSSGGDTEAFF. The DNA of the CDR3 is TGTACCAGCAGCTCCTCGGGGGGGGACACTGAAGCTTTCTTT. The genes are TRBV7-9 and TRBJ1-1, with D tentatively TRBD1 (5 bases). CDR1 SEHNR and CDR2 FQNEAQ come from the germline V gene (reference sequence). The CDR3 spans 14 residues.

CDR3 amino acids: CASSTGLRNIQYF. Written as DNA, the CDR3 is TGTGCCAGCTCCACCGGGTTAAGAAACATTCAGTACTTC. V gene TRBV18 combines with J gene TRBJ2-4; D not resolved. Germline V gene data show CDR1 as KGHSH and CDR2 as LQKENI. V lost 6 bases to trimming and J lost 6 bases, with 12 bases between them. The CDR3 consists of 13 residues.

The chain combines TRBV2 with TRBJ1-2; 7 nucleotides line up with TRBD1. Trimming took 7 bases from V and 2 from J; bases not matched to a gene: 4. Germline lookup yields CDR1 SNHLY and CDR2 FYNNEI. There are 13 residues in the CDR3. The CDR3, as DNA: TGTGCCAGCACCACGACAGGGAACTATGGCTACACCTTC. Protein sequence: CASTTTGNYGYTF. Supplemented by reference TRBV2 and TRBJ1-2, the full variable domain reads EPEVTQTPSHQVTQMGQEVILRCVPISNHLYFYWYRQILGQKVEFLVSFYNNEISEKSEIFDDQFSVERPDGSNFTLKIRSTKLEDSAMYFCASTTTGNYGYTFGSGTRLTVV.

The chain employs TRBV25-1 and TRBJ1-2, with 9 nucleotides matching TRBD1. Germline CDR1 is MGHDK and CDR2 is SYGVNS. The CDR3 sequence is 13 residues long. V lost 4 bases to trimming and J lost 5 bases; unmatched junction nucleotides: 2. CDR3 nucleotides: TGTGCCAGCAGTGGCGGACAGGGGTATGGCTACACCTTC. Translated, it gives CASSGGQGYGYTF.

V and J are TRBV28 and TRBJ1-2; no firm D call. The CDR3 loop spans 11 amino acids. The germline CDR1 and CDR2 sequences are MDHEN and SYDVKM. V was clipped by 3 bases and J by 7 bases, with 6 bases between them. In DNA form, the CDR3 reads TGTGCCAGCAGTTTTCCCCTTGGCTACACCTTC. Protein sequence: CASSFPLGYTF.

The chain combines TRBV7-9 with TRBJ1-5; D is ambiguous. The CDR3 spans 14 residues. Germline V gene lookup returns CDR1 SEHNR and CDR2 FQNEAQ (reference sequence). CDR3 DNA sequence: TGTGCTAGGCGCTTTGAGGGAGAGCATCAGCCCCAGCATTTT. It translates to CARRFEGEHQPQHF.

The chain couples TRBV28 to TRBJ2-1; 7 nucleotides line up with TRBD1. The CDR3 has 15 residues. J was trimmed by 10 bases and V by 5 bases; bases with no gene match: 14. Germline V gene data show CDR1 as MDHEN and CDR2 as SYDVKM. CDR3 in amino acids: CASSTRGFRAREQFF. The CDR3 coding sequence is TGTGCCAGCAGTACCAGGGGGTTCAGGGCTCGGGAGCAGTTCTTC.

CDR3 loop: CASSPSAGGSYEQYF. CDR3 bases: TGTGCCAGCAGCCCCTCAGCCGGGGGTTCCTACGAGCAGTACTTC. V and J are TRBV4-2 and TRBJ2-7; weak D call: TRBD2 (6 bases). The V and J ends lost 4 bases and 1 base respectively, with 14 bases between them. The CDR3 consists of 15 residues. Per germline, CDR1 LGHNA and CDR2 YNFKEQ.

The chain couples TRBV28 to TRBJ2-7, with 7 bases fitting TRBD1. The CDR3 runs to 15 residues. Per germline, CDR1 MDHEN and CDR2 SYDVKM. After removal of 5 bases from V and 2 bases from J, the junction contained 9 bases not matched to a gene. In DNA, the CDR3 is TGTGCCAGCAGTGGGACACAGGGGTTAGCCTACGAGCAGTACTTC. It is translated as CASSGTQGLAYEQYF.

The chain links TRBV28 to TRBJ1-2; possibly TRBD1 for D (6 bases). In germline, CDR1 is MDHEN, CDR2 SYDVKM. This CDR3 region has 15 residues. Trimming pared 8 bases from V and 4 bases from J, leaving 20 bases between. The CDR3 spells CASAGGGDLIYGYTF. CDR3 DNA sequence: TGTGCCAGCGCTGGAGGGGGGGACTTAATCTATGGCTACACCTTC.

The V and J genes are TRBV2 and TRBJ2-1, with TRBD2 matching over 11 bases. This CDR3 region has 15 residues. The V and J ends lost 11 bases and 4 bases, in that order; junction bases with no gene match: 10. Per germline, CDR1 SNHLY and CDR2 FYNNEI. The CDR3 DNA is TGTGCCTGCCCGGCTAGCGGGGGGCCATACAATGAGCAGTTCTTC. This codes for CACPASGGPYNEQFF. Based on the CDR3 plus reference TRBV2 and TRBJ2-1, the full variable domain is EPEVTQTPSHQVTQMGQEVILRCVPISNHLYFYWYRQILGQKVEFLVSFYNNEISEKSEIFDDQFSVERPDGSNFTLKIRSTKLEDSAMYFCACPASGGPYNEQFFGPGTRLTVL.

This chain uses TRBV6-5 with TRBJ1-1, with a tentative D call TRBD1 (6 bases). This CDR3 spans 16 amino acids. Trimming removed 2 bases at V and 0 bases at J, with 13 bases between. Germline CDR1 MNHEY, CDR2 SVGAGI. The CDR3 reads CASSYAGVALNTEAFF. In DNA form, the CDR3 reads TGTGCCAGCAGTTACGCAGGGGTTGCATTGAACACTGAAGCTTTCTTT.

This chain connects TRBV7-2 to TRBJ1-1; D is unresolved. V was pared by 1 base and J by 5 bases, with 14 bases between. Germline loops: CDR1 SGHTA, CDR2 FQGNSA. This CDR3 is 15 amino acids long. The CDR3 is CASSLGEGRWTEAFF. Here the CDR3 DNA reads TGTGCCAGCAGCTTAGGTGAAGGGAGATGGACTGAAGCTTTCTTT. The full variable domain, rest sourced from reference TRBV7-2 and TRBJ1-1, is GAGVSQSPSNKVTEKGKDVELRCDPISGHTALYWYRQSLGQGLEFLIYFQGNSAPDKSGLPSDRFSAERTGGSVSTLTIQRTQQEDSAVYLCASSLGEGRWTEAFFGQGTRLTVV.

This chain connects TRBV2 to TRBJ2-4; a weak D match, TRBD1 (5 bases). Per germline, CDR1 SNHLY and CDR2 FYNNEI. CDR3 length: 16 residues. V lost 2 bases and J 0 bases, leaving 11 bases between the germline ends. The CDR3 reads CASSESRAQAKNIQYF. The CDR3 DNA follows: TGTGCCAGCAGTGAAAGCAGGGCTCAAGCCAAAAACATTCAGTACTTC.

A single count supports this clone. The chain uses TRBV18 and TRBJ1-2; perhaps TRBD1 as D (6 bases). The CDR3 is 17 residues long. CDR1 and CDR2 from the germline V gene are KGHSH and LQKENI. Trimming removed 4 bases from V and 2 bases from J, with 20 bases in between. CDR3 sequence (DNA): TGTGCCAGCTCACTTAACGACCACAGGGTGGGGAACTATGGCTACACCTTC. It specifies CASSLNDHRVGNYGYTF.

This sequence joins TRBV7-9 and TRBJ1-1; D remains unclear. The V end was cut by 1 base, the J end by 0 bases, with 9 bases between. The germline CDR1 and CDR2 sequences are SEHNR and FQNEAQ (reference sequence). This CDR3 is built from 15 residues. In nucleotides, the CDR3 is TGTGCCAGCAGCTTAGGAGGGCAGATGAACACTGAAGCTTTCTTT. Residues: CASSLGGQMNTEAFF.

This chain connects TRBV18 to TRBJ2-2; the match to TRBD2 covers 12 bases. The V and J ends lost 3 bases and 6 bases, in that order; junction bases with no gene match: 5. Germline V gene lookup returns CDR1 KGHSH and CDR2 LQKENI. The CDR3 consists of 16 residues. CDR3 sequence reads: CASSPRLAGEAGELFF. For the CDR3, the DNA is TGTGCCAGCTCACCCAGACTAGCGGGAGAGGCCGGGGAGCTGTTTTTT.

This chain connects TRBV9 to TRBJ2-5; D might be TRBD1 (6 bases). The J call may be incorrect, as the DNA end agrees better with TRBJ2-7. The CDR3 is 14 amino acids. From germline, CDR1 is SGDLS and CDR2 YYNGEE. The CDR3 sequence is CASSVGQVSYEQYF. In DNA, the CDR3 is TGTGCCAGCAGCGTAGGACAGGTCTCCTACGAGCAGTACTTC.

Written as DNA, the CDR3 is TGTGCCAGCAGTTCGGACTACCAAGAGACCCAGTACTTC. This translates into CASSSDYQETQYF. The rearrangement links TRBV7-2 to TRBJ2-5, with a possible D match to TRBD2 (5 bases). The CDR3 runs 13 residues. The V and J ends lost 6 bases and 0 bases respectively, with 8 bases between them. CDR1 is SGHTA, CDR2 FQGNSA, per germline.